This T cell receptor beta chain was profiled in a study of T cell repertoires in cytomegalovirus infection. Study in general: Both CMV infection and a matching HLA type were indicated by public TCR beta signatures. Study-level findings and limits: Cumulative frequency of public TCR beta families picked out carriers of CMV plus the relevant HLA. Dominating the ex vivo response were TCR beta clonotypes that were CMV-specific and HLA-C-restricted.

About this clonotype: Its antigen remains unknown.

TCRdb independently ran MiXCR on the reads; one entry per CDR3 protein. The sample yields some 220,000 distinct CDR3 sequences, approximately 7% seen once. The sample consisted of PBMCs. The TCR was taken from a human donor in good health (CMV status not recorded). Some clones in this sample may be carry-over from other donors' samples.

CDR3 amino acids: CSARDKEGDTQYF. In DNA form, the CDR3 reads TGCAGTGCTAGAGATAAAGAAGGAGATACGCAGTATTTT. The chain is built from TRBV20-1 and TRBJ2-3; no definite D call. Per the germline V gene, CDR1 is DFQATT and CDR2 is SNEGSKA (reference sequence). The CDR3 loop spans 13 amino acids. With 0 bases removed from V and 5 bases from J, the gap between germline ends came to 9 bases.